The T cell receptor (beta chain) described here comes from a study of radiotherapy plus CTLA-4 blockade in lung cancer. On the study more broadly: Disease control was seen in approximately 30% of patients, objective responses in roughly 17%.

Details on this clone: What it binds is unknown.

Findings and limits, study-wide: In blood, after radiotherapy plus ipilimumab, tumor-derived TCR clones expanded. Reportedly, early blood T cell clone dynamics best predicted response, with interferon-beta.

The repertoire was sequenced with immunoSEQ multiplex PCR; TCRdb's copy has only in-frame clones and lacks some. The sample lists approximately 52,000 clones, approximately 80% occurring once. Germline values: CDR1 SEHNR, CDR2 FQNEAQ (reference sequence). The CDR3 totals 14 residues. V was cut by 5 bases and J by 4 bases, with 13 bases left in between. Ipilimumab CTLA-4 blockade and focal radiation were given to patients with chemo-refractory metastatic non-small-cell lung cancer. The chain links TRBV7-9 to TRBJ2-3; TRBD1 might be the D (6 bases). This receptor was taken from a human donor with non-small cell lung cancer whose response to radiotherapy plus ipilimumab could not be evaluated. Sample: peripheral blood, taken from a patient treated with radiotherapy plus ipilimumab. The CDR3 spells CASSIQGNSDTQYF. The CDR3 DNA reads as TGTGCCAGCAGCATACAGGGAAATTCAGATACGCAGTATTTT.